This record concerns one T cell receptor (beta chain) sequence. Its target is not known. This sample is drawn from a study of beta chain features in type 1 diabetes. In the study overall: Over 85,000,000 sorted cells were examined across all samples. Study-wide results and limits: In all four CD4+ subsets, TCRB CDR3 length was significantly, moderately reduced in type 1 diabetes. Possible PCR preference for shorter templates applied equally to patients and controls.

The sequenced template was cDNA made from the entire isolated RNA. TCRdb keeps only in-frame clones here, not all; method: immunoSEQ multiplex PCR. This table holds approximately 730,000 clones, about an eighth found once. The CDR3 consists of 12 residues. V lost 8 bases and J lost 0, with 7 bases in between. Germline V gene data show CDR1 as SGHTA and CDR2 as FQGTGA. This TCR derives from a man aged 18 to 29 with type 1 diabetes. Sequencing was performed on naive CD4+ T cells from blood. The genes are TRBV7-3 and TRBJ1-2; D is unresolved. This CDR3 reads CASRRANYGYTF. The DNA of the CDR3 is TGTGCCAGCCGGCGGGCTAACTATGGCTACACCTTC. Full variable domain (rest looked up from reference TRBV7-3 and TRBJ1-2): GAGVSQTPSNKVTEKGKYVELRCDPISGHTALYWYRQSLGQGPEFLIYFQGTGAADDSGLPNDRFFAVRPEGSVSTLKIQRTERGDSAVYLCASRRANYGYTFGSGTRLTVV.